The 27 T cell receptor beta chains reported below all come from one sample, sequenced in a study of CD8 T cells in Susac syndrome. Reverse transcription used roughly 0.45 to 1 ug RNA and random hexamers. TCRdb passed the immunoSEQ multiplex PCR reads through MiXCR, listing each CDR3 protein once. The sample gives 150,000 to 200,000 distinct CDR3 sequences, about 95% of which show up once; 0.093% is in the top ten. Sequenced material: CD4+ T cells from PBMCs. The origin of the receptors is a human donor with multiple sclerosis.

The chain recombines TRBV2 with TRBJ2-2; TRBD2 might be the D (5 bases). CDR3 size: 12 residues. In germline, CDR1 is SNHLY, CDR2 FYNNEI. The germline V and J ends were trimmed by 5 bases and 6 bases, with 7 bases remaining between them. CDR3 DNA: TGTGCCAGCAGTACGGACTCCGGGGAGCTGTTTTTT. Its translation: CASSTDSGELFF.

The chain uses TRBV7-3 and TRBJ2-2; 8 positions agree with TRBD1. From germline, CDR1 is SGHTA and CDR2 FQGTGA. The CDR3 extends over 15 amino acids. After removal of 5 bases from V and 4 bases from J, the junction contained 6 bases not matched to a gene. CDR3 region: CASSPQGAVTGELFF. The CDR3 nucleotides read TGTGCCAGCAGCCCCCAGGGGGCGGTCACCGGGGAGCTGTTTTTT. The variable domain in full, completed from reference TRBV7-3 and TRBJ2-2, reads GAGVSQTPSNKVTEKGKYVELRCDPISGHTALYWYRQSLGQGPEFLIYFQGTGAADDSGLPNDRFFAVRPEGSVSTLKIQRTERGDSAVYLCASSPQGAVTGELFFGEGSRLTVL.

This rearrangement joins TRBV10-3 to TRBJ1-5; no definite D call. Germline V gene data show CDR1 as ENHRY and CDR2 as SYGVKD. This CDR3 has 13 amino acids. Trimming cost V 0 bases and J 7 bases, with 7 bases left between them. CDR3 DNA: TGTGCCATCAGTGAGTCGACGTCCCAGCCCCAGCATTTT. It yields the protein CAISESTSQPQHF.

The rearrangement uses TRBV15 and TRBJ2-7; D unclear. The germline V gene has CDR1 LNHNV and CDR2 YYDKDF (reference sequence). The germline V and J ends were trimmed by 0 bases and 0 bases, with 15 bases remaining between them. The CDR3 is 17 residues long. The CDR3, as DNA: TGTGCCACCAGCAGAGATATTGGGGTGTCATCCTCCTACGAGCAGTACTTC. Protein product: CATSRDIGVSSSYEQYF.

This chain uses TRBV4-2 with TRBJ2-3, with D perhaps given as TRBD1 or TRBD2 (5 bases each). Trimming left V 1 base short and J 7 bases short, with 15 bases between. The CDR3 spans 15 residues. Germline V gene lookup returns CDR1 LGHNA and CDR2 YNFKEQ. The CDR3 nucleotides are TGTGCCAGCAGCCAAGGGGGGACCACTCTGCATACGCAGTATTTT. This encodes CASSQGGTTLHTQYF.

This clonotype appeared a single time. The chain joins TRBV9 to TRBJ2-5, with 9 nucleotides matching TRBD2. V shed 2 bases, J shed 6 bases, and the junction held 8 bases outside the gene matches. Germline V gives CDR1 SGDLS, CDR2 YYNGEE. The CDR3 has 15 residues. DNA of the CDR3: TGTGCCAGCAGCGTCGGAGCGGGAGGAGTTAAGACCCAGTACTTC. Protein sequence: CASSVGAGGVKTQYF.

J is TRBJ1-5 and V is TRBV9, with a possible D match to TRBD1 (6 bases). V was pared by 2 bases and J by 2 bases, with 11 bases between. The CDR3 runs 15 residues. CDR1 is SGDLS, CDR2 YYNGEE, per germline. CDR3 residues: CASSVAGAGNQPQHF. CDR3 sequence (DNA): TGTGCCAGCAGCGTGGCAGGGGCTGGCAATCAGCCCCAGCATTTT.

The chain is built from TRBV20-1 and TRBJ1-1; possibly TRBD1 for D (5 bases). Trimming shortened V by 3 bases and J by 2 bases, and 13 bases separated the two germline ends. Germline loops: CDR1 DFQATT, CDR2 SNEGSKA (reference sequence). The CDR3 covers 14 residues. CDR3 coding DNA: TGCAGTGCTAGGCAGGGACTAGACAACACTGAAGCTTTCTTT. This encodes CSARQGLDNTEAFF.

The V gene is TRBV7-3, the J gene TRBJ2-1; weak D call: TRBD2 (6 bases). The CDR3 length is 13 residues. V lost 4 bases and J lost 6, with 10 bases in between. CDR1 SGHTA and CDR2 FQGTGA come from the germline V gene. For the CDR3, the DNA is TGTGCCAGCAGCTCCGGGACTTTCAATGAGCAGTTCTTC. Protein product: CASSSGTFNEQFF.

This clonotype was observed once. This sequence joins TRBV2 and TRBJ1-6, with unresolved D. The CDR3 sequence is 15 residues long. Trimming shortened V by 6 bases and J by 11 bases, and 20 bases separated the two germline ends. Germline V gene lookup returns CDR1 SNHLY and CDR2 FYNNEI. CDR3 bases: TGTGCCAGCAGGACACTTGGAGGCAGTACTGCACCCCTCCACTTT. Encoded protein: CASRTLGGSTAPLHF. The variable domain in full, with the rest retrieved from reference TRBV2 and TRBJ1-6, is EPEVTQTPSHQVTQMGQEVILRCVPISNHLYFYWYRQILGQKVEFLVSFYNNEISEKSEIFDDQFSVERPDGSNFTLKIRSTKLEDSAMYFCASRTLGGSTAPLHFGNGTRLTVT.

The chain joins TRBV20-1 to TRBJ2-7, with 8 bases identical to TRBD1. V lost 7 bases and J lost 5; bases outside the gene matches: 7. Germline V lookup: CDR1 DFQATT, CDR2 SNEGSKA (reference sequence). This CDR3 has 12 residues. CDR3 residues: CSVWDRNHEQYF. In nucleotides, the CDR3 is TGCAGTGTGTGGGACAGGAACCACGAGCAGTACTTC.

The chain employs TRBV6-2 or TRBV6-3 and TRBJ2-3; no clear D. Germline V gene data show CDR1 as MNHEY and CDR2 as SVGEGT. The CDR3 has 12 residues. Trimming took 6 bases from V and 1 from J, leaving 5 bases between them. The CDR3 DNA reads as TGTGCCAGCAGCCGACGCACAGATACGCAGTATTTT. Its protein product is CASSRRTDTQYF.

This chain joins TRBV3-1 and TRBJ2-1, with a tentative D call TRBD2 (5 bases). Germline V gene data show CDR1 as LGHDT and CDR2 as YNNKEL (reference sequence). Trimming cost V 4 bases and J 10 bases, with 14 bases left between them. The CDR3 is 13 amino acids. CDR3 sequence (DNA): TGTGCCAGCAGCCGGGAGTTGTTCAGAGAGCAGTTCTTC. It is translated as CASSRELFREQFF.

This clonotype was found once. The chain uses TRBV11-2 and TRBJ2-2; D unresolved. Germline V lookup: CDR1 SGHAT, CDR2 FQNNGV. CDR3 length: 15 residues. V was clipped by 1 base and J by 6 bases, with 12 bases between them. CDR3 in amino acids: CASSLVGNRPGELFF. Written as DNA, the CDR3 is TGTGCCAGCAGCTTAGTGGGGAACCGGCCCGGGGAGCTGTTTTTT.

The DNA for the CDR3 is TGTGCCAGCCTCCGCGAGAGCTCCTACAATGAGCAGTTCTTC. Amino acid sequence: CASLRESSYNEQFF. V is TRBV12-3 or TRBV12-4 and J is TRBJ2-1; D remains unclear. Trimming left V 8 bases short and J 0 bases short, with 11 bases between. CDR3 length: 14 residues.

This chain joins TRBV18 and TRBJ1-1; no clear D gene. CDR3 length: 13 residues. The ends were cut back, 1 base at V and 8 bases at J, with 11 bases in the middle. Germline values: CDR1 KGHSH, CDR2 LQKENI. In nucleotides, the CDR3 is TGTGCCAGCTCACCACAGTCCACGAAAGAAGCTTTCTTT. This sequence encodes CASSPQSTKEAFF.

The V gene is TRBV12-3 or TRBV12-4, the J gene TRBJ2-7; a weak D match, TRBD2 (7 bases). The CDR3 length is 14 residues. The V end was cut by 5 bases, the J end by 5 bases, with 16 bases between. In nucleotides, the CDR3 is TGTGCCAGCAGTATAGGGGGGGGAGCCCACGAGCAGTACTTC. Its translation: CASSIGGGAHEQYF.

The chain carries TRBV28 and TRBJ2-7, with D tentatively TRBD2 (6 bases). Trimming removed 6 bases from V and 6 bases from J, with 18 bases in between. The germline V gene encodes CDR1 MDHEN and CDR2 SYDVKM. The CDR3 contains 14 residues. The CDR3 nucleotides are TGTGCCAGCAGCAAAAACTTAGCGGTGGGCGAGCAGTACTTC. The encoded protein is CASSKNLAVGEQYF.

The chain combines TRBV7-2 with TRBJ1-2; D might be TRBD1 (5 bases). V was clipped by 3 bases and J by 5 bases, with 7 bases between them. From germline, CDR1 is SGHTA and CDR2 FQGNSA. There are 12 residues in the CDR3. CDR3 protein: CASSLDTYGYTF. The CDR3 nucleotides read TGTGCCAGCAGCTTGGACACTTATGGCTACACCTTC.

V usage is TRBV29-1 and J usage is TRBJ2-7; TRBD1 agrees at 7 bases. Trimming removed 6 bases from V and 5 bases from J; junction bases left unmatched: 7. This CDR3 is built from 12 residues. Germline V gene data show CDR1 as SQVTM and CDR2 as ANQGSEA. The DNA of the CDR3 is TGCAGCGTGGCCCAAACAGGGGACGAGCAGTACTTC. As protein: CSVAQTGDEQYF.

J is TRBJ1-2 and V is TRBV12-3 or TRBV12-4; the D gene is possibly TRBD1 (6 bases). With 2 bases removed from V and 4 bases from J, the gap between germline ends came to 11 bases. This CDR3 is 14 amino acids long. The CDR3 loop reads CASSLFGQSYGYTF. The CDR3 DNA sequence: TGTGCCAGCAGTTTATTTGGACAGTCCTATGGCTACACCTTC.

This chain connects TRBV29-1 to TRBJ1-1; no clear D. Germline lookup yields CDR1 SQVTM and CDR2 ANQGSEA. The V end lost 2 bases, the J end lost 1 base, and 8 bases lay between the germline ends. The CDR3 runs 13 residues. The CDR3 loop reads CSVESQPNTEAFF. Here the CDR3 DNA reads TGCAGCGTTGAATCACAGCCGAACACTGAAGCTTTCTTT.

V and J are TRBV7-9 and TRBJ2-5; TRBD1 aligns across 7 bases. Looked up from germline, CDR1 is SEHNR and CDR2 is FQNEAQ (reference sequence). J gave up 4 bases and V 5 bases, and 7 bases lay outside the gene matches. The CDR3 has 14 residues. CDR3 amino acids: CASSPRGRPETQYF. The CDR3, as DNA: TGTGCCAGCAGCCCGAGGGGGCGCCCAGAGACCCAGTACTTC.

The CDR3 sequence is CASSLLLGGANEQFF. The CDR3 nucleotides read TGTGCCAGCAGTTTGCTTTTGGGGGGGGCTAATGAGCAGTTCTTC. V and J are TRBV12-3 or TRBV12-4 and TRBJ2-1, with a tentative D call TRBD2 (7 bases). Trimming removed 3 bases from V and 7 bases from J, with 16 bases in between. The CDR3 consists of 15 residues.

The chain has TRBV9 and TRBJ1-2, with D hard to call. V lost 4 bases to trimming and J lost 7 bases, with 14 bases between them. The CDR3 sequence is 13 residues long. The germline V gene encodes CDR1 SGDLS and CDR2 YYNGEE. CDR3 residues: CASSIDATGGYTF. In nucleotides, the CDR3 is TGTGCCAGCAGCATTGACGCCACCGGTGGCTACACCTTC.

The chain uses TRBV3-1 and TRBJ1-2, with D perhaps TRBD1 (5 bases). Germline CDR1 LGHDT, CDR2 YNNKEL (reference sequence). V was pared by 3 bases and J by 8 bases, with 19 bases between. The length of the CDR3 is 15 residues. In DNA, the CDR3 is TGTGCCAGCAGCCATGGAGGCGGGGGTGTGAGGGGCTACACCTTC. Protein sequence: CASSHGGGGVRGYTF.

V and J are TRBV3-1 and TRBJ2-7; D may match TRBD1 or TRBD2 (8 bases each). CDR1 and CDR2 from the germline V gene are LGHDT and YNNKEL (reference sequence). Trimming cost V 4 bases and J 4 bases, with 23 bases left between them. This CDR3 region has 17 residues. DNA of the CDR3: TGTGCCAGCAGCCCATCGACAGGGGCAGCGGGAGCGTACGAGCAGTACTTC. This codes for CASSPSTGAAGAYEQYF.